The 22 T cell receptor beta chains below all came from one sample that was sequenced in a study of blood T cell repertoires in COVID-19. Method: immunoSEQ multiplex PCR; TCRdb's copy keeps in-frame clones and lacks some. Counted here are 90,000 to 100,000 clones, over 70% occurring once; the ten biggest clones make up roughly 25%. Sequenced input: peripheral blood. The origin of the receptors is a man between 65 and 85 years old with acute or convalescent COVID-19.

This clone has just one count. The chain recombines TRBV24-1 with TRBJ1-4; D perhaps matches TRBD1 (5 bases). The CDR3 totals 16 residues. The germline V gene encodes CDR1 KGHDR and CDR2 SFDVKD. Trimming took off 4 bases at V and 5 bases at J, with 16 bases between the two ends. CDR3 in amino acids: CATSDRGTVENEKLFF. The CDR3 DNA reads as TGTGCCACCAGTGACCGCGGGACTGTTGAAAATGAAAAACTGTTTTTT.

The chain recombines TRBV4-3 with TRBJ1-5; D gene ambiguous. Between the trimmed V and J ends, which lost 4 bases and 7 bases, there was a span of 11 bases. Germline V CDR1 and CDR2: LGHNA, YSLEER. This CDR3 region has 13 residues. In DNA, the CDR3 is TGCGCCAGCAGCCTGGAGATGGCCCAGCCCCAGCATTTT. Translating it yields CASSLEMAQPQHF.

This sequence joins TRBV6-6 and TRBJ2-1; D remains ambiguous. The CDR3 has 13 amino acids. Germline V gene sequence: CDR1 MNHNY, CDR2 SVGAGI (reference sequence). Trimming left V 7 bases short and J 4 bases short, with 11 bases between. CDR3 in DNA: TGTGCCAGCATTCCAGCGCCTTACAATGAGCAGTTCTTC. This translates into CASIPAPYNEQFF.

V and J are TRBV5-1 and TRBJ2-1, with D maybe TRBD2 (6 bases). Trimming cost V 0 bases and J 7 bases, with 11 bases left between them. The CDR3 spans 14 residues. Germline CDR1 is SGHRS and CDR2 is YFSETQ. CDR3 amino acids: CASSLVPGENEQFF. DNA for the CDR3: TGCGCCAGCAGCTTGGTCCCGGGGGAGAATGAGCAGTTCTTC.

The chain joins TRBV3-1 (or the pseudogene TRBV3-2) to TRBJ2-1, with TRBD2 as a possible D gene (6 bases). This CDR3 spans 17 amino acids. The germline CDR1 and CDR2 sequences are LGHDT and YNNKEL (reference sequence). Trimming removed 3 bases at V and 3 bases at J, with 18 bases between. DNA of the CDR3: TGTGCCAGCAGCCAGGGGAGGTCCAGGGCCCTCTACAATGAGCAGTTCTTC. Translated: CASSQGRSRALYNEQFF.

The chain combines TRBV6-5 with TRBJ2-7; weak D call: TRBD2 (6 bases). The germline gives CDR1 MNHEY, CDR2 SVGAGI. This CDR3 has 16 residues. Trimming shortened V by 0 bases and J by 0 bases, and 12 bases separated the two germline ends. CDR3 DNA: TGTGCCAGCAGTTACTCACAGCGGGTAAGCTCCTACGAGCAGTACTTC. Translated: CASSYSQRVSSYEQYF.

The CDR3 spells CATSDFQGIPDTQYF. CDR3 bases: TGTGCCACCAGTGATTTCCAGGGTATCCCAGATACGCAGTATTTT. The chain employs TRBV24-1 and TRBJ2-3; D may be TRBD1 (5 bases). The CDR3 spans 15 residues. Germline V gene sequence: CDR1 KGHDR, CDR2 SFDVKD. V lost 1 base, J lost 4 bases, and 11 bases lay in between.

J is TRBJ1-6 and V is TRBV2; 7 bases match TRBD1. This CDR3 has 13 residues. CDR1 SNHLY and CDR2 FYNNEI come from the germline V gene. J gave up 6 bases and V 6 bases, and 2 bases lay outside the gene matches. CDR3 loop: CASRGQINSPLHF. The CDR3 DNA reads as TGTGCCAGCAGGGGACAGATTAATTCACCCCTCCACTTT. The full variable domain, its missing parts supplied by reference TRBV2 and TRBJ1-6, is EPEVTQTPSHQVTQMGQEVILRCVPISNHLYFYWYRQILGQKVEFLVSFYNNEISEKSEIFDDQFSVERPDGSNFTLKIRSTKLEDSAMYFCASRGQINSPLHFGNGTRLTVT.

This clone was recorded only once. The chain combines TRBV11-2 with TRBJ2-3; no reliable D call. The CDR3 has 12 amino acids. Trimming cost V 4 bases and J 6 bases, with 8 bases left between them. Germline V lookup: CDR1 SGHAT, CDR2 FQNNGV. CDR3 sequence (DNA): TGTGCCAGCAGCTCGCAGGCGGATACGCAGTATTTT. It encodes CASSSQADTQYF.

This chain joins TRBV29-1 and TRBJ2-2; TRBD1 matches at 10 bases. Germline CDR1 SQVTM, CDR2 ANQGSEA. The CDR3 contains 14 residues. V lost 4 bases, J lost 5 bases, and 4 bases stayed unmatched. CDR3 nucleotide sequence: TGCAGCGTTGGACAGGGGGCCAGAACCGGGGAGCTGTTTTTT. It specifies CSVGQGARTGELFF.

DNA for the CDR3: TGTGCCAGCAGCCCTAAACTAGCGGGAGGAGTGTACGAGCAGTACTTC. Amino acid sequence: CASSPKLAGGVYEQYF. This chain joins TRBV27 and TRBJ2-7; 12 nucleotides align to TRBD2. The germline V gene has CDR1 MNHEY and CDR2 SMNVEV (reference sequence). There are 16 residues in the CDR3. V was pared by 6 bases and J by 4 bases, with 10 bases of the junction left unmatched.

CDR3 region: CASSEEDGIGDTQYF. CDR3 sequence (DNA): TGTGCCAGCAGTGAAGAGGACGGGATCGGAGATACGCAGTATTTT. J is TRBJ2-3 and V is TRBV6-1, with D perhaps matching TRBD2 (5 bases). Germline-derived CDR1 and CDR2 are MNHNS and SASEGT. This CDR3 has 15 residues. The germline V and J ends were trimmed by 1 base and 5 bases, with 13 bases remaining between them.

The chain combines TRBV11-2 with TRBJ1-6, with 8 bases that match TRBD1. Losses at the gene ends were 3 bases for V and 6 bases for J; bases not matched to a gene: 1. CDR1 and CDR2 from the germline V gene are SGHAT and FQNNGV. The CDR3 covers 14 residues. The CDR3 DNA reads as TGTGCCAGCAGCTTGGACAGGGTTAATTCACCCCTCCACTTT. As protein: CASSLDRVNSPLHF.

This clone was observed a handful of times. The J gene is TRBJ2-1, the V gene TRBV18, with 7 bases fitting TRBD2. The CDR3 has 15 amino acids. In germline, CDR1 is KGHSH, CDR2 LQKENI. V lost 3 bases and J lost 4; bases outside the gene matches: 6. The CDR3 DNA follows: TGTGCCAGCTCACCCGAGCGGGGTGGGTACAATGAGCAGTTCTTC. Protein: CASSPERGGYNEQFF.

CDR3 DNA: TGCGCCAGCAGCTTAACTAGCGGGAGTTTTGGTGAGCAGTTCTTC. Protein product: CASSLTSGSFGEQFF. The chain has TRBV5-1 and TRBJ2-1; 11 nucleotides line up with TRBD2. Unmatched junction bases numbered 7, after V lost 2 bases and J lost 9 bases. Germline CDR1 is SGHRS and CDR2 is YFSETQ. The CDR3 extends over 15 amino acids.

The J gene is TRBJ2-5, the V gene TRBV7-2, with a possible D match to TRBD1 (6 bases). The CDR3 covers 14 residues. Germline CDR1 and CDR2: SGHTA and FQGNSA. Trimming took off 5 bases at V and 0 bases at J, with 10 bases between the two ends. The CDR3: CASSRTANQETQYF. DNA for the CDR3: TGTGCCAGCAGCCGGACAGCGAACCAAGAGACCCAGTACTTC.

The rearrangement uses TRBV27 and TRBJ1-4, with D possibly TRBD1 on 6 matching bases. Trimming pared 3 bases from V and 8 bases from J, leaving 10 bases between. Germline CDR1 MNHEY, CDR2 SMNVEV (reference sequence). CDR3 length equals 13 residues. The CDR3 sequence is CASSLQGQEKLFF. The CDR3 nucleotides read TGTGCCAGCAGTTTGCAGGGGCAGGAAAAACTGTTTTTT.

The chain couples TRBV6-5 to TRBJ2-2; 10 bases map to TRBD1. CDR1 and CDR2 from the germline V gene are MNHEY and SVGAGI. The junction had 6 bases not matched to a gene; V was cut back by 6 bases and J by 5 bases. The CDR3 is 15 amino acids. The CDR3 DNA follows: TGTGCCAGCAGCGACCAGGGACAGGGGACCGGGGAGCTGTTTTTT. It codes for CASSDQGQGTGELFF.

J is TRBJ2-7 and V is TRBV28; 7 bases agree with TRBD1. Germline trimming cut 3 bases from V and 2 bases from J; bases unmatched to any gene: 7. The CDR3 runs 15 residues. CDR1 and CDR2 from the germline V gene are MDHEN and SYDVKM. The CDR3 nucleotides are TGTGCCAGCAGTTTGGGGGCAGGGGGAGCCTACGAGCAGTACTTC. Encoded protein: CASSLGAGGAYEQYF.

This clone has a single count. The chain joins TRBV10-3 to TRBJ2-7, with TRBD2 matching 10 bases. CDR3 size: 13 residues. Germline CDR1 reads ENHRY; CDR2 reads SYGVKD. J was trimmed by 6 bases and V by 9 bases; bases with no gene match: 8. The CDR3 DNA reads TGTGCCATAGCGGGGGGGACGACGTTCGAGCAGTACTTC. The encoded protein is CAIAGGTTFEQYF.

A few counts support this clone. The chain joins TRBV5-1 to TRBJ1-3, with a tentative D call TRBD1 (6 bases). In germline, CDR1 is SGHRS, CDR2 YFSETQ. The germline V and J ends were trimmed by 0 bases and 1 base, with 11 bases remaining between them. CDR3 length: 16 residues. The CDR3 DNA reads TGCGCCAGCAGCTTGGGGGGGCTTTCATCTGGAAACACCATATATTTT. Protein sequence: CASSLGGLSSGNTIYF.

This clone was counted once. The CDR3 reads CASSLAYRGLAGNGREQYF. The CDR3 DNA reads TGTGCCAGCAGCTTGGCCTATAGGGGACTAGCGGGGAATGGAAGGGAGCAGTACTTC. The J gene is TRBJ2-7, the V gene TRBV5-5; TRBD2 matches at 13 bases. The CDR3 length is 19 residues. Losses at the gene ends were 0 bases for V and 7 bases for J; bases not matched to a gene: 16. In germline, CDR1 is SGHKS, CDR2 YYEKEE (reference sequence). The full variable domain, with the rest looked up from reference TRBV5-5 and TRBJ2-7, is DAGVTQSPTHLIKTRGQQVTLRCSPISGHKSVSWYQQVLGQGPQFIFQYYEKEERGRGNFPDRFSARQFPNYSSELNVNALLLGDSALYLCASSLAYRGLAGNGREQYFGPGTRLTVT.